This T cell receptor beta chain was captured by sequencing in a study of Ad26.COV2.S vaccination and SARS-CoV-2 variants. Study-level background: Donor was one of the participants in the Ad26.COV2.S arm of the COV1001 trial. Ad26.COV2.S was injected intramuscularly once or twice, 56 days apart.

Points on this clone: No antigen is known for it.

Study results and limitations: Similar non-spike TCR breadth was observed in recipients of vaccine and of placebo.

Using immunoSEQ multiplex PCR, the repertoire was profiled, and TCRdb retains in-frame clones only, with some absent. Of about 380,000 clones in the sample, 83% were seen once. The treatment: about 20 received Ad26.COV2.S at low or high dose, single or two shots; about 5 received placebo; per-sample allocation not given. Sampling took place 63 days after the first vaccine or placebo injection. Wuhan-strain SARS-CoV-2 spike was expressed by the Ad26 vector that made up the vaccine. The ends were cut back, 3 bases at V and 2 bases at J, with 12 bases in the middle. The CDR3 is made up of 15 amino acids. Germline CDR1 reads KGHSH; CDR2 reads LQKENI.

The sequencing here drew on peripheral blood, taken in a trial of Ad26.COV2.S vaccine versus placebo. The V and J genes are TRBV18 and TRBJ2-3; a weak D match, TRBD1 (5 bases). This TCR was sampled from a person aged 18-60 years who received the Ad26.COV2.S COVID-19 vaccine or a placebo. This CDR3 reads CASSPQGGDTDTQYF. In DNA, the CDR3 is TGTGCCAGCTCACCTCAGGGTGGTGACACAGATACGCAGTATTTT.